The rows below give T cell receptor beta chains drawn from one sample of a study of cytotoxic CD8 clonotypes in ibrutinib-treated CLL. Libraries were prepared by immunoSEQ multiplex PCR; TCRdb keeps only in-frame clonotypes and omits some of them. The repertoire consists of 33,000 or so clones, with about 47% occurring once and the leading ten covering 15% to 20%. Sample: PBMCs, taken before ibrutinib treatment. These receptor sequences come from a human donor with chronic lymphocytic leukemia. Each CDR3 is given with its conserved first and last residue. The order of the fields is J gene, clone size, D gene, V gene, CDR3 DNA, CDR3 protein. The D gene is left open where the match is weak. A clone size is listed for some rows: how often the clone was seen (once, few, many), or a class if it is expanded.

TRBJ2-5 - TRBD1 TRBV27 TGTGCCAGCAGTCACGACAGGGGAGAAGAGACCCAGTACTTC CASSHDRGEETQYF
TRBJ2-1 - - TRBV10-2 TGCGCCAGCAGTGAGCGAGGGGCCGATGTCGCCTACAATGAGCAGTTCTTC CASSERGADVAYNEQFF
TRBJ1-5 - - TRBV7-8 TGTGCCAGCAGCCTTTGGCAAAGACAGGTTAGCAATCAGCCCCAGCATTTT CASSLWQRQVSNQPQHF
TRBJ1-3 - TRBD1 TRBV6-6 TGTGCCAGCAGTTACCTGACAGGGAGGGGAAACACCATATATTTT CASSYLTGRGNTIYF
TRBJ2-4 - TRBD1 TRBV19 TGTGCCAGTAGTTCGACAGGGCAAAACATTCAGTACTTC CASSSTGQNIQYF
TRBJ2-5 - - TRBV11-2 TGTGCCAGCAGCCCGGGGCGTGGGGAGACCCAGTACTTC CASSPGRGETQYF
TRBJ1-1 - - TRBV6-4 TGTGCCAGCAGCCTCTATGGGGTGAACACTGAAGCTTTCTTT CASSLYGVNTEAFF
TRBJ1-1 - - TRBV5-3 TGTGCCAGGAGCCGACAGAAGAACACTGAAGCTTTCTTT CARSRQKNTEAFF
TRBJ2-7 - TRBD2 TRBV5-1 TGCGCCAGCAGCCGGAGCGGGGGGAGCTCCTACGAGCAGTACTTC CASSRSGGSSYEQYF
TRBJ2-1 - - TRBV20-1 TGCAGCGCACCATCGGGTGAGCAGTTCTTC CSAPSGEQFF
TRBJ2-3 - - TRBV7-6 TGTGCCAGCAGCTTAGCGGGGGGTAACACAGATACGCAGTATTTT CASSLAGGNTDTQYF
TRBJ2-6 few TRBD1 TRBV30 TGTGCCTGGAGCTCCGACAGGGTCAGAACTGGGGCCAACGTCCTGACTTTC CAWSSDRVRTGANVLTF
TRBJ2-7 - TRBD2 TRBV7-2 TGTGCCAGCAGCCCCTCCCGACTAGCGGTCTACGAGCAGTACTTC CASSPSRLAVYEQYF
TRBJ2-1 - TRBD1 TRBV13 TGTGCCAGCAGCCTAAGACAGGGATTCAATGAGCAGTTCTTC CASSLRQGFNEQFF
TRBJ1-1 few - TRBV29-1 TGCAGCGTTCCCAGAGAACAGGTATACCTGAACACTGAAGCTTTCTTT CSVPREQVYLNTEAFF
TRBJ1-6 - - TRBV9 TGTGCCAGCAGCCTAACAGATTCCTATAATTCACCCCTCCACTTT CASSLTDSYNSPLHF
TRBJ2-5 - - TRBV28 TGTGCCAGCAGTAGCCCGGGGTTCAGGTGGGAGACCCAGTACTTC CASSSPGFRWETQYF
TRBJ2-1 - TRBD2 TRBV4-2 TGTGCCAGCAGCCAAGAGGACGCGGGGGGTAGACGCAATGAGCAGTTCTTC CASSQEDAGGRRNEQFF
TRBJ1-4 - - TRBV28 TGTGCCAGCAGTGCGCCCCGGACAGCAACTAATGAAAAACTGTTTTTT CASSAPRTATNEKLFF
TRBJ2-7 few - TRBV7-2 TGTGCCAGCAGCTCGAAATCCGGGACTCACTACGAGCAGTACTTC CASSSKSGTHYEQYF
TRBJ1-2 few - TRBV28 TGTGCCAGCAGCTTTCTGACAGACAACTATGGCTACACCTTC CASSFLTDNYGYTF
TRBJ1-2 - - TRBV25-1 TGTGCCAGCAGTGGGATGAGGGCAGTCATTCCCGGTGGCTACACCTTC CASSGMRAVIPGGYTF
TRBJ1-4 - - TRBV15 TGTGCCACCAGTAATGACCGGAAAGCAACTAATGAAAAACTGTTTTTT CATSNDRKATNEKLFF
TRBJ1-3 - - TRBV29-1 TGCAGCGTTGAACTGAACTCTGGAAACACCATATATTTT CSVELNSGNTIYF
TRBJ2-1 - - TRBV4-2 TGTGCCAGCAGCACTCAGGGCGGGACCTCTCGGAATGAGCAGTTCTTC CASSTQGGTSRNEQFF
TRBJ2-1 - - TRBV5-6 TGTGCCAGCAGCTTTCCCGGGTACACCGACAATGAGCAGTTCTTC CASSFPGYTDNEQFF
TRBJ1-4 - - TRBV7-8 TGTGCCAGCAGCCGGAGGACAAGCTGGGGCGAAAAACTGTTTTTT CASSRRTSWGEKLFF
TRBJ1-1 - - TRBV7-9 TGTGCCAGCAGCTTAAGCCATGAAGCTTTCTTT CASSLSHEAFF
TRBJ2-7 - TRBD1 TRBV14 TGTGCCAGCAGCCAAGATCAGGGACAGCAAACGTGGGGTGCCTACGAGCAGTACTTC CASSQDQGQQTWGAYEQYF
TRBJ1-4 - - TRBV9 TGTGCCAGCAGCGCGTTTGGGCAATCTAATGAAAAACTGTTTTTT CASSAFGQSNEKLFF
TRBJ1-2 - - TRBV11-2 TGTGCCAGCAGCCTCATAGTCCGGAGGGGCTACACCTTC CASSLIVRRGYTF
TRBJ2-5 - - TRBV5-1 TGCGCCAGCAGCTCCGGGTGGGCAGGAGGGGAGGAGACCCAGTACTTC CASSSGWAGGEETQYF
TRBJ1-3 few - TRBV28 TGTGCCAGCAGTTTTGGGACGGCTGGAAACACCATATATTTT CASSFGTAGNTIYF
TRBJ2-7 few TRBD1 TRBV19 TGTGCCAGTAAAAGGGACAGCGTCACCTACGAGCAGTACTTC CASKRDSVTYEQYF
TRBJ1-5 few - TRBV7-9 TGTGCCAGCAGCCCCCCGTCGACGAGTCAGCCCCAGCATTTT CASSPPSTSQPQHF
TRBJ2-6 - - TRBV7-8 TGTGCCAGCAGCACCTCCAAGGGGGACCCCTCTGGGGCCAACGTCCTGACTTTC CASSTSKGDPSGANVLTF
TRBJ2-1 - - TRBV11-2 TGTGCCAGCAGCTGGCAGCTGAGCTCCTACAATGAGCAGTTCTTC CASSWQLSSYNEQFF
TRBJ1-2 few - TRBV11-2 TGTGCCAGCAGCTTATTCGGCGCAGGAAGGCCCTATGGCTACACCTTC CASSLFGAGRPYGYTF
TRBJ1-4 - TRBD1 TRBV9 TGTGCCAGCAGCGCCAGGGACAGGGACATAGAAAAACTGTTTTTT CASSARDRDIEKLFF